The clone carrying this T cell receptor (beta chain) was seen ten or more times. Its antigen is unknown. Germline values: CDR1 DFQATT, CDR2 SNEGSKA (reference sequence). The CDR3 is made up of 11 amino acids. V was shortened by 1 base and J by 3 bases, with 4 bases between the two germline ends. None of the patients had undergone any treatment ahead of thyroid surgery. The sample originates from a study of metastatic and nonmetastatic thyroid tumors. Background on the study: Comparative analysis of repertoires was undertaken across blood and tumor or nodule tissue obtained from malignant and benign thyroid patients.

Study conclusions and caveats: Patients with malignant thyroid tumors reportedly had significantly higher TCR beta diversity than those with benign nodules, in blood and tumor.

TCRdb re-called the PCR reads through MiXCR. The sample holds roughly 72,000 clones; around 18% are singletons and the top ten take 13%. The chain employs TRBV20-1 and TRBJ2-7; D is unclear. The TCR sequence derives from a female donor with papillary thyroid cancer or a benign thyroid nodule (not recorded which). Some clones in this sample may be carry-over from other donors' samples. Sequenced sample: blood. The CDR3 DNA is TGCAGTGCTAGAGTCCACTACGAGCAGTACTTC. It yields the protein CSARVHYEQYF.